The 10 T cell receptor beta chains below were found in one sample sequenced in a study of identical twins. TCRdb independently ran MiXCR on the 5' RACE reads; one entry per CDR3 protein. Of roughly 690,000 distinct CDR3 sequences in the sample, roughly 6.2% were seen once. Sequencing was carried out using naive T cells sorted from blood. These receptor sequences come from a man aged 18 to 30 in good health.

This clonotype was seen at least ten times. The chain employs TRBV5-1 and TRBJ2-7, with no clear D. The germline gives CDR1 SGHRS, CDR2 YFSETQ. This CDR3 spans 16 amino acids. Deletions cut 0 bases from V and 2 bases from J, with 15 bases between. The CDR3 nucleotides are TGCGCCAGCAGCTTGGAAGACGGCCGTAAGCCCTACGAGCAGTACTTC. This translates into CASSLEDGRKPYEQYF.

This clonotype showed up just a few times. The chain links TRBV12-3 or TRBV12-4 to TRBJ1-6; no firm D call. The CDR3 runs to 14 residues. The V end was cut by 6 bases, the J end by 9 bases, with 15 bases between. The CDR3 is CASSTGSVGSPLHF. CDR3 in DNA: TGTGCCAGCAGCACCGGGTCTGTGGGTTCACCCCTCCACTTT.

This clonotype was detected ten times or more. The CDR3 here is CSAPIGGRLAGGETQYF. CDR3 nucleotides: TGCAGTGCTCCCATCGGGGGACGGCTAGCGGGAGGCGAGACCCAGTACTTC. The rearrangement joins TRBV20-1 to TRBJ2-5; 11 positions agree with TRBD2. The V segment lost 5 bases and the J segment 5 bases; nucleotides outside the gene matches: 16. The germline CDR1 and CDR2 sequences are DFQATT and SNEGSKA (reference sequence). The CDR3 length is 17 residues.

Ten or more counts support this clonotype. The rearrangement uses TRBV12-3 or TRBV12-4 and TRBJ2-2; D not resolved. V dropped 7 bases and J dropped 5 bases, with 8 bases sitting between them. The CDR3 runs 12 residues. This chain's CDR3 is CASTYDTGELFF. In DNA, the CDR3 is TGTGCCAGCACCTATGATACCGGGGAGCTGTTTTTT.

This chain connects TRBV7-2 to TRBJ2-5, with 8 bases lining up with TRBD2. J lost 5 bases, V lost 5 bases, and 16 bases had no gene match. Germline-derived CDR1 and CDR2 are SGHTA and FQGNSA. This CDR3 region has 17 residues. The CDR3 loop is CASSTHRPGGPSETQYF. The CDR3, as DNA: TGTGCCAGCAGCACCCACCGACCGGGAGGGCCCTCGGAGACCCAGTACTTC.

This clonotype was counted at least ten times. The chain uses TRBV7-2 and TRBJ2-7; 7 bases are shared with TRBD1. This CDR3 contains 16 residues. Germline CDR1 is SGHTA and CDR2 is FQGNSA. Germline trimming cut 6 bases from V and 0 bases from J; bases unmatched to any gene: 11. The CDR3 region has the DNA TGTGCCAGCAGTTTTTACAGGGGATCCTACTCCTACGAGCAGTACTTC. Amino acid sequence: CASSFYRGSYSYEQYF.

Written as DNA, the CDR3 is TGCGCCAGCAGCCAAGGGGATGTTCTAATCGCTGAAGCTTTCTTT. Protein sequence: CASSQGDVLIAEAFF. This rearrangement joins TRBV4-1 to TRBJ1-1; D is undetermined. The CDR3 consists of 15 residues. V was pared by 1 base and J by 6 bases, with 15 bases between. The V gene's germline CDR1 is MGHRA and CDR2 YSYEKL.

This clonotype was detected many times. The rearrangement joins TRBV10-3 to TRBJ2-2; D is uncertain. The germline CDR1 and CDR2 sequences are ENHRY and SYGVKD. This CDR3 comprises 13 residues. Trimming removed 5 bases at V and 0 bases at J, with 4 bases between. DNA of the CDR3: TGTGCCATCAGTCACTCGAACACCGGGGAGCTGTTTTTT. This translates into CAISHSNTGELFF.

This clonotype was seen a few times. The gene calls are TRBV9 and TRBJ2-6, with 10 bases identical to TRBD1. Unmatched junction bases numbered 5, after V lost 3 bases and J lost 2 bases. Germline V CDR1 and CDR2: SGDLS, YYNGEE. The CDR3 spans 17 residues. The CDR3, as DNA: TGTGCCAGCAGCGCCCGGGACAGGGGTGCTGGGGCCAACGTCCTGACTTTC. Protein sequence: CASSARDRGAGANVLTF.

This clonotype was picked up many times. The genes are TRBV12-3 or TRBV12-4 and TRBJ2-1; 13 bases agree with TRBD2. Losses at the gene ends were 5 bases for V and 7 bases for J; bases not matched to a gene: 8. This CDR3 contains 16 residues. The CDR3 loop reads CASSQQLAGGLNEQFF. As DNA, the CDR3 is TGTGCCAGCAGTCAACAACTAGCGGGAGGGTTAAATGAGCAGTTCTTC.